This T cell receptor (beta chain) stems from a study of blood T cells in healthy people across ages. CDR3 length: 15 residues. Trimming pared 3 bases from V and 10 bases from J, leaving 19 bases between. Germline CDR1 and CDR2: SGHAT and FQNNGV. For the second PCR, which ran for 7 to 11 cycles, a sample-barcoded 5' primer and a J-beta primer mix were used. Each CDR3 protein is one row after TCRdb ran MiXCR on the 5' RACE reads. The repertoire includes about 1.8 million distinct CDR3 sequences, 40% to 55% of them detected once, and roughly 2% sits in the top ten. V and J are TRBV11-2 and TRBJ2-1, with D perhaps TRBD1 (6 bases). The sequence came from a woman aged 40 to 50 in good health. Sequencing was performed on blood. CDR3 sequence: CASSLVPAGVGEQFF. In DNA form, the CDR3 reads TGTGCCAGCAGCTTGGTGCCCGCAGGGGTGGGGGAGCAGTTCTTC.